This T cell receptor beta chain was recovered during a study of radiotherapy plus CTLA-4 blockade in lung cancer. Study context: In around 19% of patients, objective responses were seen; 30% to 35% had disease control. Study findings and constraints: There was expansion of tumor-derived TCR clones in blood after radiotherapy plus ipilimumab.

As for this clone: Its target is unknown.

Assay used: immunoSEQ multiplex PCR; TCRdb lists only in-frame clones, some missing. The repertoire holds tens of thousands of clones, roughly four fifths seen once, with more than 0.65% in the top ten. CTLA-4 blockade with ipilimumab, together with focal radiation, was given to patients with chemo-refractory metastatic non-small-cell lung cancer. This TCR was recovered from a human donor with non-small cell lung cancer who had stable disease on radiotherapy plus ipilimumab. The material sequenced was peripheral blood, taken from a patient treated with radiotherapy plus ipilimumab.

The CDR3 spells CASSSRTGNKGYTF. The CDR3 coding sequence is TGTGCCAGCAGCTCCAGGACAGGGAACAAGGGCTACACCTTC. The V gene is TRBV7-9, the J gene TRBJ1-2; 8 positions match TRBD1. The germline V gene has CDR1 SEHNR and CDR2 FQNEAQ (reference sequence). The ends lost 4 bases at V and 8 bases at J; junction bases unmatched: 9. This CDR3 region has 14 residues. Full variable domain (rest looked up from reference TRBV7-9 and TRBJ1-2): DTGVSQNPRHKITKRGQNVTFRCDPISEHNRLYWYRQTLGQGPEFLTYFQNEAQLEKSRLLSDRFSAERPKGSFSTLEIQRTEQGDSAMYLCASSSRTGNKGYTFGSGTRLTVV.